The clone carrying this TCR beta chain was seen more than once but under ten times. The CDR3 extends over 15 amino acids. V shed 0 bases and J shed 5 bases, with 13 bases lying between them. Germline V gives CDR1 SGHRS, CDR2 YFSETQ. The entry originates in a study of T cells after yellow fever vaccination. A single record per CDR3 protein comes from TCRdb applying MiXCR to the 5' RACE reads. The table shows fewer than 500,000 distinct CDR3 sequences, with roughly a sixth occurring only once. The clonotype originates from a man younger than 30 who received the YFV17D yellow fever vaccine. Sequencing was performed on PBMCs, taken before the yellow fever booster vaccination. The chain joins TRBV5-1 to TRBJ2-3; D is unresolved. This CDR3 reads CASSLDGYSGDTQYF. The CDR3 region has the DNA TGCGCCAGCAGCTTGGACGGGTACTCGGGAGATACGCAGTATTTT.